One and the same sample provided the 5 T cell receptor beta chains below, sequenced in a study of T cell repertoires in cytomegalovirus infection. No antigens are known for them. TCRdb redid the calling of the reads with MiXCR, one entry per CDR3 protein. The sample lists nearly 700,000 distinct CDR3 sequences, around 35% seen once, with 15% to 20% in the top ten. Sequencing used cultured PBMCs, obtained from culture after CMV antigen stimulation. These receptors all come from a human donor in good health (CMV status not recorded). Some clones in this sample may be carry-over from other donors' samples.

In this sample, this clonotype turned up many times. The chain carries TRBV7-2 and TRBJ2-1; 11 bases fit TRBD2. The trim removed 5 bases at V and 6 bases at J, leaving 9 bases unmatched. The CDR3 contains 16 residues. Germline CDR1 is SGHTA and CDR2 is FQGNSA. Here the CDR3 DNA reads TGTGCCAGCAGCCCAGGGGGGGGACTAGCGGTCAATGAGCAGTTCTTC. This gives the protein CASSPGGGLAVNEQFF.

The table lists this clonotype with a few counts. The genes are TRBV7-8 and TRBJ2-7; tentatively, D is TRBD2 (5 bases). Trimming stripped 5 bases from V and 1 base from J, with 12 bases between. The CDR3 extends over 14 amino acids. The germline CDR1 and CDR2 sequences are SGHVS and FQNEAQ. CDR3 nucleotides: TGTGCCAGCAGCCCCCGGGATCTTTCCTACGAGCAGTACTTC. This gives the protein CASSPRDLSYEQYF.

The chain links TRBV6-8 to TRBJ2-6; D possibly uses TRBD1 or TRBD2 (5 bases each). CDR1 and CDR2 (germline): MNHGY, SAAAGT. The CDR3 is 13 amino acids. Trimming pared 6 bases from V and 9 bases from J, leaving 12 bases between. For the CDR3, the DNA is TGTGCCAGCAGCCCCGGGACGTACAACGTCCTGACTTTC. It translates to CASSPGTYNVLTF.

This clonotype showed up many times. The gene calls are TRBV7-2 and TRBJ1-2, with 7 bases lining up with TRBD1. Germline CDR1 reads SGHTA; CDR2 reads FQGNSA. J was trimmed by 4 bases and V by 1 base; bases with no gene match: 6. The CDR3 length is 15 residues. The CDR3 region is CASSLDRGLVYGYTF. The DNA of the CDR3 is TGTGCCAGCAGCTTAGACAGGGGTCTAGTCTATGGCTACACCTTC.

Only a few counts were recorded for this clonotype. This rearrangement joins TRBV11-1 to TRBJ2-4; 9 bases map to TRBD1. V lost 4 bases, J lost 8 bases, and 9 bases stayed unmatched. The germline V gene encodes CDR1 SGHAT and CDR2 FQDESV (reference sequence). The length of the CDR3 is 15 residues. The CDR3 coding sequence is TGTGCCAGCAGCTCCCACAGGGGGCTCTTATACATTCAGTACTTC. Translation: CASSSHRGLLYIQYF.